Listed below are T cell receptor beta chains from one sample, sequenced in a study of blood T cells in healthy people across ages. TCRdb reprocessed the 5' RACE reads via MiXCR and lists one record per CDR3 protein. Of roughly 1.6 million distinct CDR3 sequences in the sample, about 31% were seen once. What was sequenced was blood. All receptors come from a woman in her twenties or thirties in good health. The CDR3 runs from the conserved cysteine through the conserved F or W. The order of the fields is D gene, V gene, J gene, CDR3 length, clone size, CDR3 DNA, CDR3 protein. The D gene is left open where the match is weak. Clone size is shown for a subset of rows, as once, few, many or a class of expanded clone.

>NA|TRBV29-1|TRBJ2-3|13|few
TGCAGCGGGCTGGGGGGAGACACAGATACGCAGTATTTT
CSGLGGDTDTQYF
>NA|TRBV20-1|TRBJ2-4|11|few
TGCAGTGCTAGCCCAGCAAACATTCAGTACTTC
CSASPANIQYF
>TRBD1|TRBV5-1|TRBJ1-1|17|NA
TGCGCCAGCAGCCCGAGTAGGACAGGGCGTATGAACACTGAAGCTTTCTTT
CASSPSRTGRMNTEAFF
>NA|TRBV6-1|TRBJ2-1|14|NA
TGTGCCAGCAGTGAAGTTGTGGGCTACAATGAGCAGTTCTTC
CASSEVVGYNEQFF
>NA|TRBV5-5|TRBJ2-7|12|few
TGTGCCAGCAGCGGTGAAGAGTACGAGCAGTACTTC
CASSGEEYEQYF
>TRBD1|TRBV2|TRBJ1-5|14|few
TGTGCCAGCAGCGACAGGGTGGGCAATCAGCCCCAGCATTTT
CASSDRVGNQPQHF
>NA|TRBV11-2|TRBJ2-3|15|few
TGTGCCAGCAGCTTAGGGGGTTATGGTGGGGATACGCAGTATTTT
CASSLGGYGGDTQYF
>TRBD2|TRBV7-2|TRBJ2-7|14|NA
TGTGCCAGCAGCCCGGTCTGGGGGGGCTACGAGCAGTACTTC
CASSPVWGGYEQYF
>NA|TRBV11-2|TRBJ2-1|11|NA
TGTGCCAGCACCCTGAGGGCTGAGCAGTTCTTC
CASTLRAEQFF
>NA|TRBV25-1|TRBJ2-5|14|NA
TGTGCCGGCAGTGAATCTCACAGACAAGAGACCCAGTACTTC
CAGSESHRQETQYF
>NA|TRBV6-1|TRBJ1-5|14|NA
TGTGCCAGCAGTGAAGCGATTAGCAATCAGCCCCAGCATTTT
CASSEAISNQPQHF
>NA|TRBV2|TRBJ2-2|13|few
TGTGCCAGCAGTGGGGCCCCGGCCGGGGAGCTGTTTTTT
CASSGAPAGELFF